A single sample gave rise to the 21 T cell receptor beta chains below, sequenced in a study of blood T cell repertoires in COVID-19. Method: immunoSEQ multiplex PCR; TCRdb's copy keeps in-frame clones and lacks some. The repertoire holds a few hundred thousand clones, roughly 88% seen once, with about 3% in the top ten. The sequenced material came from peripheral blood. These receptors came from a woman in her 30s with active or convalescent COVID-19.

The gene calls are TRBV28 and TRBJ1-1; TRBD1 aligns across 9 bases. The CDR3 consists of 14 residues. Per germline, CDR1 MDHEN and CDR2 SYDVKM. Trimming at V came to 6 bases and at J to 5 bases, leaving 7 bases not matched to a gene. The CDR3 is CASRPNRGRTEAFF. In DNA, the CDR3 is TGTGCCAGCAGGCCCAACAGGGGGCGGACTGAAGCTTTCTTT.

V usage is TRBV28 and J usage is TRBJ2-1, with D unclear. The germline V and J ends were trimmed by 2 bases and 8 bases, with 4 bases remaining between them. The V gene's germline CDR1 is MDHEN and CDR2 SYDVKM. CDR3 length: 11 amino acids. CDR3: CASSLIYEQFF. For the CDR3, the DNA is TGTGCCAGCAGTTTAATCTATGAGCAGTTCTTC.

This clone was picked up many times. V and J are TRBV9 and TRBJ2-5, with 8 bases lining up with TRBD1. The germline gives CDR1 SGDLS, CDR2 YYNGEE. The CDR3 length is 15 residues. The ends lost 3 bases at V and 5 bases at J; junction bases unmatched: 9. The CDR3 here is CASSAQGAFWETQYF. CDR3 sequence (DNA): TGTGCCAGCAGCGCTCAGGGGGCTTTTTGGGAGACCCAGTACTTC.

The chain uses TRBV27 and TRBJ1-6; TRBD1 might be the D (5 bases). Between the trimmed V and J ends, which lost 0 bases and 9 bases, there was a span of 9 bases. CDR1 MNHEY and CDR2 SMNVEV come from the germline V gene (reference sequence). This CDR3 comprises 14 residues. The CDR3: CASSLSAGISPLHF. The CDR3 coding sequence is TGTGCCAGCAGTTTATCGGCAGGGATTTCACCCCTCCACTTT.

J is TRBJ2-2 and V is TRBV15; D is unclear. This CDR3 spans 15 amino acids. The germline V and J ends were trimmed by 1 base and 4 bases, with 10 bases remaining between them. The V gene's germline CDR1 is LNHNV and CDR2 YYDKDF (reference sequence). The CDR3 is CATSRVSSSTGELFF. The CDR3 region has the DNA TGTGCCACCAGCAGAGTGAGTAGCTCCACCGGGGAGCTGTTTTTT.

The V gene is TRBV19, the J gene TRBJ1-2, with 8 nucleotides matching TRBD1. The germline gives CDR1 LNHDA, CDR2 SQIVND (reference sequence). Unmatched junction bases numbered 4, after V lost 4 bases and J lost 0 bases. The CDR3 extends over 15 amino acids. DNA of the CDR3: TGTGCCAGTAGTACAGACAGGGGCTCTAACTATGGCTACACCTTC. Translation gives CASSTDRGSNYGYTF. The complete variable domain, with remaining parts taken from reference TRBV19 and TRBJ1-2, reads DGGITQSPKYLFRKEGQNVTLSCEQNLNHDAMYWYRQDPGQGLRLIYYSQIVNDFQKGDIAEGYSVSREKKESFPLTVTSAQKNPTAFYLCASSTDRGSNYGYTFGSGTRLTVV.

The chain uses TRBV27 and TRBJ2-3, with 8 bases aligning to TRBD1. The CDR3 sequence is 16 residues long. Germline-derived CDR1 and CDR2 are MNHEY and SMNVEV (reference sequence). V lost 5 bases and J lost 10; bases outside the gene matches: 17. The CDR3 DNA follows: TGTGCCAGCAGTCCCCAGGGGACAGGTCCTCTCTACCCGCAGTATTTT. This encodes CASSPQGTGPLYPQYF.

V usage is TRBV2 and J usage is TRBJ1-5; D is undetermined. V was cut by 2 bases and J by 0 bases, with 8 bases left in between. Looked up from germline, CDR1 is SNHLY and CDR2 is FYNNEI. The CDR3 covers 15 residues. The CDR3 protein is CASSEFQYSNQPQHF. CDR3 sequence (DNA): TGTGCCAGCAGTGAATTCCAGTATAGCAATCAGCCCCAGCATTTT.

The rearrangement links TRBV5-6 to TRBJ1-4; D is perhaps TRBD1 (5 bases). The CDR3 has 14 amino acids. CDR1 SGHDT and CDR2 YYEEEE come from the germline V gene. Trimming pared 1 base from V and 8 bases from J, leaving 12 bases between. The DNA for the CDR3 is TGTGCCAGCAGCTTGCGGGGGGATAACGAAAAACTGTTTTTT. This sequence encodes CASSLRGDNEKLFF.

This rearrangement joins TRBV7-2 to TRBJ2-7; 9 nucleotides align to TRBD1. The ends lost 6 bases at V and 3 bases at J; junction bases unmatched: 9. The CDR3 covers 15 residues. Germline V CDR1 and CDR2: SGHTA, FQGNSA. The CDR3 DNA follows: TGTGCCAGCAGTCGTGATGACAGGGGGGTCTACGAGCAGTACTTC. Its protein is CASSRDDRGVYEQYF.

This clone has a handful of counts. CDR3 nucleotides: TGTGCCAGCAGCCCTCGGACGGGACAGGCCAACGTCCTGACTTTC. Amino acids: CASSPRTGQANVLTF. V gene TRBV7-9 combines with J gene TRBJ2-6; weak D call: TRBD1 (6 bases). Germline lookup yields CDR1 SEHNR and CDR2 FQNEAQ (reference sequence). The CDR3 totals 15 residues. The V end lost 5 bases, the J end lost 6 bases, and 14 bases lay between the germline ends. Supplemented by reference TRBV7-9 and TRBJ2-6, the full variable domain reads DTGVSQNPRHKITKRGQNVTFRCDPISEHNRLYWYRQTLGQGPEFLTYFQNEAQLEKSRLLSDRFSAERPKGSFSTLEIQRTEQGDSAMYLCASSPRTGQANVLTFGAGSRLTVL.

The V gene is TRBV10-3, the J gene TRBJ2-7; D is unresolved. This CDR3 is 12 amino acids long. Germline CDR1 is ENHRY and CDR2 is SYGVKD. V lost 3 bases, J lost 8 bases, and 11 bases lay in between. The CDR3 DNA sequence: TGTGCCATCAGTGAACTATTTACGAAGCAGTACTTC. Residues: CAISELFTKQYF.

The chain is built from TRBV7-9 and TRBJ2-1; TRBD2 agrees at 9 bases. Germline values: CDR1 SEHNR, CDR2 FQNEAQ (reference sequence). V lost 10 bases, J lost 5 bases, and 9 bases stayed unmatched. The CDR3 runs to 14 residues. The CDR3 reads CATQDGGGDNEQFF. The CDR3 DNA reads as TGTGCCACCCAGGACGGCGGGGGGGACAATGAGCAGTTCTTC.

The CDR3 is CANPRYRGREWSPLHF. The CDR3 DNA reads TGTGCCAACCCGAGGTACAGGGGGCGCGAATGGTCACCCCTCCACTTT. The rearrangement joins TRBV24-1 to TRBJ1-6; 9 bases map to TRBD1. Trimming took 11 bases from V and 10 from J; bases not matched to a gene: 17. CDR1 is KGHDR, CDR2 SFDVKD, per germline. The CDR3 runs 16 residues.

V gene TRBV29-1 combines with J gene TRBJ2-1; 7 positions match TRBD2. The length of the CDR3 is 14 residues. Germline V gives CDR1 SQVTM, CDR2 ANQGSEA. Trimming took 6 bases from V and 0 from J; bases not matched to a gene: 5. Here the CDR3 reads CSVVKRGSYNEQFF. As DNA, the CDR3 is TGCAGCGTCGTGAAGCGGGGCTCCTACAATGAGCAGTTCTTC.

This clone was detected a few times. This sequence joins TRBV7-2 and TRBJ1-6; D remains ambiguous. The CDR3 runs 15 residues. The germline CDR1 and CDR2 sequences are SGHTA and FQGNSA. Trimming stripped 1 base from V and 5 bases from J, with 9 bases between. The CDR3 protein is CASSLGSGNNSPLHF. CDR3 DNA: TGTGCCAGCAGCTTAGGTTCGGGTAATAATTCACCCCTCCACTTT.

The chain recombines TRBV3-1 (or the pseudogene TRBV3-2) with TRBJ2-5, with 9 bases that match TRBD1. The CDR3 spans 16 residues. V trimming: 4 bases; J trimming: 7 bases; junction bases outside the gene matches: 13. CDR1 is LGHDT, CDR2 YNNKEL, per germline (reference sequence). The CDR3 nucleotides are TGTGCCAGCAGCCTTCGGGGACAGGGTGCGATCGGGACCCAGTACTTC. Translated: CASSLRGQGAIGTQYF.

V and J are TRBV7-9 and TRBJ2-7; 9 bases agree with TRBD1. CDR1 is SEHNR, CDR2 FQNEAQ, per germline (reference sequence). V trimming: 5 bases; J trimming: 4 bases; junction bases outside the gene matches: 12. The CDR3 runs to 16 residues. The CDR3 DNA reads as TGTGCCAGCAGCCCAATAGACAGGGGGAAAAGATACGAGCAGTACTTC. Its translation is CASSPIDRGKRYEQYF. The complete variable domain, with remaining parts taken from reference TRBV7-9 and TRBJ2-7, reads DTGVSQNPRHKITKRGQNVTFRCDPISEHNRLYWYRQTLGQGPEFLTYFQNEAQLEKSRLLSDRFSAERPKGSFSTLEIQRTEQGDSAMYLCASSPIDRGKRYEQYFGPGTRLTVT.

The chain recombines TRBV19 with TRBJ2-6, with 8 positions matching TRBD1. Trimming removed 2 bases from V and 1 base from J; junction bases left unmatched: 10. The CDR3 contains 19 residues. The germline V gene has CDR1 LNHDA and CDR2 SQIVND (reference sequence). The CDR3 loop reads CASSISPPRTGSGANVLTF. DNA for the CDR3: TGTGCCAGTAGTATATCGCCACCAAGGACAGGGTCTGGGGCCAACGTCCTGACTTTC.

This rearrangement joins TRBV4-3 to TRBJ1-6; D possibly corresponds to TRBD1 (6 bases). Germline loops: CDR1 LGHNA, CDR2 YSLEER. This CDR3 has 15 residues. V gave up 0 bases and J gave up 9 bases, with 12 bases separating them. In nucleotides, the CDR3 is TGCGCCAGCAGCCAAGATCAGGGGACCGGTTCACCCCTCCACTTT. It specifies CASSQDQGTGSPLHF.

This sequence joins TRBV18 and TRBJ1-6; D remains unclear. The CDR3 runs 15 residues. CDR1 and CDR2 from the germline V gene are KGHSH and LQKENI. Trimming removed 1 base from V and 10 bases from J, with 14 bases in between. The chain's CDR3 is CASSPRAVSQSPLHF. As DNA, the CDR3 is TGTGCCAGCTCACCACGGGCCGTATCGCAATCACCCCTCCACTTT. The entire variable domain, with the rest obtained from reference TRBV18 and TRBJ1-6, is as follows: NAGVMQNPRHLVRRRGQEARLRCSPMKGHSHVYWYRQLPEEGLKFMVYLQKENIIDESGMPKERFSAEFPKEGPSILRIQQVVRGDSAAYFCASSPRAVSQSPLHFGNGTRLTVT.